The 6 T cell receptor beta chains given below trace back to one sample, sequenced in a study of cytomegalovirus exposure and HLA in healthy donors. The PCR was carried out with 60 Vbeta primers and 13 Jbeta primers. Only in-frame clones appear in the TCRdb table, and some are missing; sequencing was by immunoSEQ multiplex PCR. The repertoire holds 95,000 to 150,000 clones, with 17% as singletons. Sequencing input: PBMCs. Source of these receptors: a female donor in good health and CMV-seropositive.

This clone was observed a few times. The J gene is TRBJ2-6, the V gene TRBV11-2; perhaps TRBD2 as D (6 bases). Germline V lookup: CDR1 SGHAT, CDR2 FQNNGV. The CDR3 is made up of 19 amino acids. Trimming left V 3 bases short and J 0 bases short, with 18 bases between. The CDR3 DNA reads TGTGCCAGCAGCTTTTTTCCGGGAGCAGGCAACTCTGGGGCCAACGTCCTGACTTTC. Translating gives CASSFFPGAGNSGANVLTF. The complete variable domain, with remaining parts taken from reference TRBV11-2 and TRBJ2-6, reads EAGVAQSPRYKIIEKRQSVAFWCNPISGHATLYWYQQILGQGPKLLIQFQNNGVVDDSQLPKDRFSAERLKGVDSTLKIQPAKLEDSAVYLCASSFFPGAGNSGANVLTFGAGSRLTVL.

This clone turned up a few times. V and J are TRBV4-1 and TRBJ2-1; D is perhaps TRBD1 (7 bases). V was trimmed by 1 base and J by 7 bases, leaving 14 bases between them. Germline loops: CDR1 MGHRA, CDR2 YSYEKL. The CDR3 contains 15 residues. The CDR3 DNA reads TGCGCCAGCAGCCAAGGACCAGGGGGGAGGAATGAGCAGTTCTTC. Residues: CASSQGPGGRNEQFF.

This clone was seen a handful of times. The rearrangement links TRBV6-6 to TRBJ1-5; D possibly corresponds to TRBD1 (5 bases). V dropped 5 bases and J dropped 0 bases, with 8 bases sitting between them. This CDR3 spans 14 amino acids. Germline V gives CDR1 MNHNY, CDR2 SVGAGI (reference sequence). CDR3: CASSIQASNQPQHF. CDR3 coding DNA: TGTGCCAGCAGTATACAGGCTAGCAATCAGCCCCAGCATTTT.

The chain joins TRBV5-1 to TRBJ2-5, with TRBD1 matching 8 bases. The CDR3 length is 14 residues. Germline lookup yields CDR1 SGHRS and CDR2 YFSETQ. The junction had 6 bases not matched to a gene; V was cut back by 3 bases and J by 5 bases. The CDR3 nucleotides are TGCGCCAGCAGCTGGACAGGGAACGTGGAGACCCAGTACTTC. Protein sequence: CASSWTGNVETQYF.

This rearrangement joins TRBV7-2 to TRBJ2-7, with TRBD2 identical over 8 bases. V was pared by 5 bases and J by 3 bases, with 6 bases of the junction left unmatched. This CDR3 has 14 amino acids. CDR1 and CDR2 from the germline V gene are SGHTA and FQGNSA. The CDR3 loop is CASSSLAGIYEQYF. In DNA, the CDR3 is TGTGCCAGCAGCAGTTTAGCGGGAATCTACGAGCAGTACTTC. The whole variable domain, filled in from reference TRBV7-2 and TRBJ2-7, reads GAGVSQSPSNKVTEKGKDVELRCDPISGHTALYWYRQSLGQGLEFLIYFQGNSAPDKSGLPSDRFSAERTGGSVSTLTIQRTQQEDSAVYLCASSSLAGIYEQYFGPGTRLTVT.

This rearrangement joins TRBV5-1 to TRBJ2-7, with a tentative D call TRBD2 (5 bases). The CDR3 contains 13 residues. V was cut by 4 bases and J by 0 bases, with 8 bases left in between. Germline CDR1 and CDR2: SGHRS and YFSETQ. The CDR3 reads CASSDGNSYEQYF. The CDR3, as DNA: TGCGCCAGCAGCGACGGGAACTCCTACGAGCAGTACTTC.